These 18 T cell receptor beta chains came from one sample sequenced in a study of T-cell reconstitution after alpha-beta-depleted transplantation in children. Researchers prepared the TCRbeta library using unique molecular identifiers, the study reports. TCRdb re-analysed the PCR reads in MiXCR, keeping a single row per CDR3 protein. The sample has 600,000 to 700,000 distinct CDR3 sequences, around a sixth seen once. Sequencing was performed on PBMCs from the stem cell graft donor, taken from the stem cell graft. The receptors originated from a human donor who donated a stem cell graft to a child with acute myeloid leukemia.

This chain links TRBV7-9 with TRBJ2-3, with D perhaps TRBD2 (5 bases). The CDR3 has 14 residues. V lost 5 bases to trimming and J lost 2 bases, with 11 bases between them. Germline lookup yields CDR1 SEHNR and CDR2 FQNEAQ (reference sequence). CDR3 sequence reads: CASSPRGYTDTQYF. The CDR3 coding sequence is TGTGCCAGCAGCCCTCGGGGATACACAGATACGCAGTATTTT.

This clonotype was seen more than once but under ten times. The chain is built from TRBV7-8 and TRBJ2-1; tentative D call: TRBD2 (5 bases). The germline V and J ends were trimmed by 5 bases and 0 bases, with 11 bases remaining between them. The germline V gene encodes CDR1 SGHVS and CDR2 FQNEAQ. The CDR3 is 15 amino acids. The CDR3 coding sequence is TGTGCCAGCAGCCGACGGGATGGCTCCTACAATGAGCAGTTCTTC. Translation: CASSRRDGSYNEQFF.

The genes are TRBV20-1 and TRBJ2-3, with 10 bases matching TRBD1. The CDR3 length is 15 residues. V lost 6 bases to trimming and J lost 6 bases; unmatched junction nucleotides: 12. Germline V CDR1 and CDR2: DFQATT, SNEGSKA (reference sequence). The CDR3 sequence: CSAAGTGERRDTQYF. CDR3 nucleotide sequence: TGCAGTGCAGCCGGGACAGGGGAAAGGAGGGATACGCAGTATTTT.

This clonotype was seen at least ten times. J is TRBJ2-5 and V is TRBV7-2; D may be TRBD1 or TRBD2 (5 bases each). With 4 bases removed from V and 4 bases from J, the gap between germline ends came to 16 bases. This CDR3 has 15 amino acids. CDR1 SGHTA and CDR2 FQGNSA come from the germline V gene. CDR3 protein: CASSSQPGRGETQYF. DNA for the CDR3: TGTGCCAGCAGCTCGCAACCGGGACGGGGAGAGACCCAGTACTTC.

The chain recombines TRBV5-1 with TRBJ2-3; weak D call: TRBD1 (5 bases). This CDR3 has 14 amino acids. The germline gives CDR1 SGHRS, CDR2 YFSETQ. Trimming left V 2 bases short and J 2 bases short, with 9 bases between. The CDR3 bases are TGCGCCAGCAGCTTTCTAGGACACACAGATACGCAGTATTTT. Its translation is CASSFLGHTDTQYF. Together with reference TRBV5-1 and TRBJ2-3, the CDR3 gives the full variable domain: KAGVTQTPRYLIKTRGQQVTLSCSPISGHRSVSWYQQTPGQGLQFLFEYFSETQRNKGNFPGRFSGRQFSNSRSEMNVSTLELGDSALYLCASSFLGHTDTQYFGPGTRLTVL.

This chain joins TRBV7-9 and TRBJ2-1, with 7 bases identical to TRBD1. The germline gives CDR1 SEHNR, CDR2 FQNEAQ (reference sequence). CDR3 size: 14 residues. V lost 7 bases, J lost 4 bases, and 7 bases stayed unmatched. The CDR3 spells CASTEPQGYNEQFF. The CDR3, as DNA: TGTGCCAGCACCGAACCACAGGGGTACAATGAGCAGTTCTTC.

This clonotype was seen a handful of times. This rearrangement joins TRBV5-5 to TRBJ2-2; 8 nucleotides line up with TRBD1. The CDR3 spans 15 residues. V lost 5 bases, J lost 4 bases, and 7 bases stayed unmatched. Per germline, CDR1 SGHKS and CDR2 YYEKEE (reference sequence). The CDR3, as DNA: TGTGCCAGCAGAACGGACAGGGTGGCCACCGGGGAGCTGTTTTTT. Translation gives CASRTDRVATGELFF.

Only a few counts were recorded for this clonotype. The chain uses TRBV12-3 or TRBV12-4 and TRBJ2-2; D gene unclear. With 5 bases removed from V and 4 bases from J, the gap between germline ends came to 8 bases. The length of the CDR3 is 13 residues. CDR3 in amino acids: CASSNGGTGELFF. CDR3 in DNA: TGTGCCAGCAGTAACGGCGGCACCGGGGAGCTGTTTTTT.

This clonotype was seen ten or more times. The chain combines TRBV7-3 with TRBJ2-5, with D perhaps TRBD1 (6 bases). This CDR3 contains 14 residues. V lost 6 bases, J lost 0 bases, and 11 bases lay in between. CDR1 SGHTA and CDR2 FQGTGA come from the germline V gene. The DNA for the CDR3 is TGTGCCAGCAGATTGGACAGCCACCAAGAGACCCAGTACTTC. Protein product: CASRLDSHQETQYF.

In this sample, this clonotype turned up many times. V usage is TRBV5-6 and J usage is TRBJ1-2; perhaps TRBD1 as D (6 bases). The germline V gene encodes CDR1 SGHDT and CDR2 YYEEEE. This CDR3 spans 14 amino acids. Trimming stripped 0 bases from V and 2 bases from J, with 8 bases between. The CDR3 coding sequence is TGTGCCAGCAGCTTGGATACAGGGAACTATGGCTACACCTTC. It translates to CASSLDTGNYGYTF.

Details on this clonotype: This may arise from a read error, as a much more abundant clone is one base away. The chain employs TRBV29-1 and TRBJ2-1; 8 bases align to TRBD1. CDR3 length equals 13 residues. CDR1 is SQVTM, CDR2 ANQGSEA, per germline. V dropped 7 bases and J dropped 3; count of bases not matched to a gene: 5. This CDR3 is CSGTGSFYNEQFF. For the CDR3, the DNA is TGCAGCGGGACAGGGAGCTTCTACAATGAGCAGTTCTTC.

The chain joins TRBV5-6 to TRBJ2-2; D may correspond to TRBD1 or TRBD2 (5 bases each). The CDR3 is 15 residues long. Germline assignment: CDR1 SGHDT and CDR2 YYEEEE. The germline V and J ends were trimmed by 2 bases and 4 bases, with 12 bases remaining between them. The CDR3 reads CASSFRDPLTGELFF. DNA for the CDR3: TGTGCCAGCAGCTTCCGGGACCCACTCACCGGGGAGCTGTTTTTT.

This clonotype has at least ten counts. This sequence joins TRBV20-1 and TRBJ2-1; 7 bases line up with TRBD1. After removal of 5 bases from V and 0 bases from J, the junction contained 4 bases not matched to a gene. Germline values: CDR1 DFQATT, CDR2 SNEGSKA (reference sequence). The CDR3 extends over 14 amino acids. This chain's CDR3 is CSAHRGPSYNEQFF. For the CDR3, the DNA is TGCAGTGCTCACAGGGGACCCTCCTACAATGAGCAGTTCTTC.

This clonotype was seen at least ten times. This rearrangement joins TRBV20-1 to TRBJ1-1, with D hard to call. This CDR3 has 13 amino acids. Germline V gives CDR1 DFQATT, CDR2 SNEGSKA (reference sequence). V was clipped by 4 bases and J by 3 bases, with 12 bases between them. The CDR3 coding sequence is TGCAGTGCTACCTCTCCGGGCTACACTGAAGCTTTCTTT. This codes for CSATSPGYTEAFF.

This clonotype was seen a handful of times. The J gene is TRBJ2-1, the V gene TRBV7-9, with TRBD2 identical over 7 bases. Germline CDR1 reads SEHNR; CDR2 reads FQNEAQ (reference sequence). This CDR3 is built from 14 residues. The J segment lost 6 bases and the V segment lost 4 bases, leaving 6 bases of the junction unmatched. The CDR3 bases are TGTGCCAGCAGCTCCCTACTAGCGATCAATGAGCAGTTCTTC. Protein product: CASSSLLAINEQFF.

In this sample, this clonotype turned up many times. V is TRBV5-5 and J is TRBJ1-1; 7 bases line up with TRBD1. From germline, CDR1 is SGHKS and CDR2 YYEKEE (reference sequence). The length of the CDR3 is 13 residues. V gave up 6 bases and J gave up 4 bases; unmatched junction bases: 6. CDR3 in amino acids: CASILAGGTEAFF. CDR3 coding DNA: TGTGCCAGCATCCTTGCAGGGGGCACTGAAGCTTTCTTT.

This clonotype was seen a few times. The CDR3 DNA reads as TGCGCCAGCAGCCAAGACGGGGCAGCTAATGAAAAACTGTTTTTT. It translates to CASSQDGAANEKLFF. The chain joins TRBV4-3 to TRBJ1-4; a weak D match, TRBD1 (5 bases). Germline CDR1 reads LGHNA; CDR2 reads YSLEER. This CDR3 contains 15 residues. V was trimmed by 0 bases and J by 3 bases, leaving 8 bases between them.

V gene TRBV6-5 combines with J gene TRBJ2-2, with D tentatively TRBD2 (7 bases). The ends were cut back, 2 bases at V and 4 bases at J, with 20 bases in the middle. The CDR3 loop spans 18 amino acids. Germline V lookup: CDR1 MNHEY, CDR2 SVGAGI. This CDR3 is CASSYKAKAGALTGELFF. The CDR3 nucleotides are TGTGCCAGCAGTTACAAGGCGAAGGCGGGGGCACTCACCGGGGAGCTGTTTTTT.